A single sample gave rise to the 30 T cell receptor beta chains below, sequenced in a study of shared clonotypes between healthy human individuals. TCRdb's table, derived via immunoSEQ multiplex PCR, lists solely in-frame clones and lacks some. The sample has some 1 million clones, 65% to 75% seen once. The sequenced sample was memory CD4+ T cells sorted from blood. As for subset: CD45RA-negative fraction. The receptors derive from a man between 18 and 35 years old in good health.

The chain recombines TRBV5-1 with TRBJ1-2; 7 nucleotides agree with TRBD1. Trimming removed 5 bases from V and 3 bases from J; junction bases left unmatched: 19. This CDR3 comprises 18 residues. CDR1 and CDR2 from the germline V gene are SGHRS and YFSETQ. CDR3 region: CASRLWKTDRVNHYGYTF. The CDR3 DNA is TGCGCCAGCAGACTATGGAAAACTGACAGGGTTAACCACTATGGCTACACCTTC.

This chain joins TRBV5-3 and TRBJ2-2; a possible D gene is TRBD1 (6 bases). TRBV5-3 is an open reading frame, and its role is uncertain. V was pared by 8 bases and J by 2 bases, with 13 bases between. The CDR3 is 14 amino acids. The CDR3 DNA reads TGTGCCAGCAGCCAGGACAGTAACACCGGGGAGCTGTTTTTT. Translated, it gives CASSQDSNTGELFF.

The chain couples TRBV5-1 to TRBJ1-1; TRBD1 might be the D (5 bases). Trimming took 4 bases from V and 4 from J, leaving 14 bases between them. The CDR3 has 14 residues. CDR1 is SGHRS, CDR2 YFSETQ, per germline. CDR3 coding DNA: TGCGCCAGCAGCCTGGCTCAGCAGGGCACTGAAGCTTTCTTT. Translation gives CASSLAQQGTEAFF.

V gene TRBV6-5 combines with J gene TRBJ1-2; 7 bases map to TRBD1. Germline values: CDR1 MNHEY, CDR2 SVGAGI. The junction had 11 bases not matched to a gene; V was cut back by 6 bases and J by 4 bases. This CDR3 contains 15 residues. The CDR3 loop is CASSPVTGAAYGYTF. The CDR3 DNA is TGTGCCAGCAGCCCCGTTACAGGGGCGGCCTATGGCTACACCTTC.

The chain links TRBV7-3 to TRBJ1-2; D not certain. Trimming cost V 5 bases and J 4 bases, with 14 bases left between them. Germline CDR1 and CDR2: SGHTA and FQGTGA. The length of the CDR3 is 14 residues. CDR3 loop: CASSPAAGGYGYTF. CDR3 DNA: TGTGCCAGCAGCCCTGCCGCTGGCGGCTATGGCTACACCTTC.

The chain has TRBV15 and TRBJ1-2; D is possibly TRBD1 (5 bases). Germline-derived CDR1 and CDR2 are LNHNV and YYDKDF (reference sequence). V lost 0 bases and J lost 3, with 11 bases in between. The CDR3 consists of 15 residues. CDR3 coding DNA: TGTGCCACCAGCAGAGACAGGGATGGGTACTATGGCTACACCTTC. Translating it yields CATSRDRDGYYGYTF.

This sequence joins TRBV6-1 and TRBJ2-7; 9 bases are shared with TRBD1. The junction had 8 bases not matched to a gene; V was cut back by 6 bases and J by 2 bases. CDR3 length: 15 residues. The germline V gene encodes CDR1 MNHNS and CDR2 SASEGT. CDR3 DNA sequence: TGTGCCAGCAGCTGGGGGGACAGGGAAACCTACGAGCAGTACTTC. Translating gives CASSWGDRETYEQYF.

The sample holds many counts of this clone. J is TRBJ2-5 and V is TRBV11-2; tentative D call: TRBD2 (5 bases). The germline CDR1 and CDR2 sequences are SGHAT and FQNNGV. The CDR3 contains 12 residues. Trimming pared 6 bases from V and 5 bases from J, leaving 10 bases between. The CDR3 DNA follows: TGTGCCAGCAGGGCCGGGGTGGAGACCCAGTACTTC. It is translated as CASRAGVETQYF.

The chain has TRBV28 and TRBJ1-5, with TRBD1 identical over 8 bases. Per germline, CDR1 MDHEN and CDR2 SYDVKM. The CDR3 runs 13 residues. CDR3 residues: CAAKTGGYQPQHF. The CDR3 nucleotides are TGTGCAGCAAAAACAGGGGGATATCAGCCCCAGCATTTT. The full variable domain, its missing parts supplied by reference TRBV28 and TRBJ1-5, is DVKVTQSSRYLVKRTGEKVFLECVQDMDHENMFWYRQDPGLGLRLIYFSYDVKMKEKGDIPEGYSVSREKKERFSLILESASTNQTSMYLCAAKTGGYQPQHFGDGTRLSIL.

This clone was counted once. The genes are TRBV4-1 and TRBJ1-2, with 7 bases fitting TRBD1. Germline CDR1 and CDR2: MGHRA and YSYEKL. CDR3 size: 15 residues. V shed 1 base and J 3 bases; nucleotides not matched to a gene: 5. CDR3 bases: TGCGCCAGCAGCCAAGGAATCGGGACAGACTATGGCTACACCTTC. This gives the protein CASSQGIGTDYGYTF.

DNA of the CDR3: TGTGCCAATAGCAGGGACAGGGGCTACGAGCAGTACTTC. Its translation is CANSRDRGYEQYF. This chain connects TRBV21-1 to TRBJ2-7; TRBD1 reflects the table's D call only, with no check against the DNA. TRBV21-1 is a listed pseudogene. This CDR3 contains 13 residues.

J is TRBJ1-6 and V is TRBV11-2; the D gene is possibly TRBD1 (6 bases). The CDR3 loop spans 15 amino acids. Trimming pared 0 bases from V and 7 bases from J, leaving 10 bases between. Germline V gene data show CDR1 as SGHAT and CDR2 as FQNNGV. The CDR3 sequence: CASSLEAGVNSPLHF. The CDR3 DNA follows: TGTGCCAGCAGCTTAGAGGCAGGGGTGAATTCACCCCTCCACTTT.

This clone was seen more than once but under ten times. This rearrangement joins TRBV30 to TRBJ1-2; the match to TRBD1 covers 10 bases. The CDR3 consists of 14 residues. Germline V lookup: CDR1 GTSNPN, CDR2 SVGIG (reference sequence). After removal of 3 bases from V and 3 bases from J, the junction contained 4 bases not matched to a gene. The CDR3 DNA is TGTGCCTGGAGAGCGGACAGGGGGGACTATGGCTACACCTTC. It codes for CAWRADRGDYGYTF.

The chain combines TRBV11-3 with TRBJ2-7; D remains unclear. The germline gives CDR1 SGHNT, CDR2 YENEEA. The CDR3 is 13 amino acids. V lost 3 bases to trimming and J lost 0 bases, with 6 bases between them. This CDR3 is CASSFMSSYEQYF. The CDR3 nucleotides are TGTGCCAGCAGCTTCATGAGCTCCTACGAGCAGTACTTC. Full variable domain (remainder filled in from reference TRBV11-3 and TRBJ2-7): EAGVVQSPRYKIIEKKQPVAFWCNPISGHNTLYWYLQNLGQGPELLIRYENEEAVDDSQLPKDRFSAERLKGVDSTLKIQPAELGDSAVYLCASSFMSSYEQYFGPGTRLTVT.

This rearrangement joins TRBV29-1 to TRBJ2-5; D unclear. Germline V gene lookup returns CDR1 SQVTM and CDR2 ANQGSEA. V shed 6 bases and J shed 2 bases, with 13 bases lying between them. The CDR3 contains 13 residues. CDR3 nucleotides: TGCAGCGTGGGCTTAAACCAACAAGAGACCCAGTACTTC. Its protein is CSVGLNQQETQYF.

This chain connects TRBV30 to TRBJ1-4, with D unclear. The V end lost 2 bases, the J end lost 6 bases, and 16 bases lay between the germline ends. In germline, CDR1 is GTSNPN, CDR2 SVGIG (reference sequence). The CDR3 has 15 amino acids. The CDR3 spells CAWSPQQLGDEKLFF. Here the CDR3 DNA reads TGTGCCTGGAGTCCTCAACAGCTTGGGGATGAAAAACTGTTTTTT. Full variable domain (missing parts from reference TRBV30 and TRBJ1-4): SQTIHQWPATLVQPVGSPLSLECTVEGTSNPNLYWYRQAAGRGLQLLFYSVGIGQISSEVPQNLSASRPQDRQFILSSKKLLLSDSGFYLCAWSPQQLGDEKLFFGSGTQLSVL.

V usage is TRBV2 and J usage is TRBJ1-1; possible D gene TRBD1, 5 bases. V gave up 6 bases and J gave up 0 bases, with 11 bases separating them. CDR1 is SNHLY and CDR2 is FYNNEI in the germline V gene. The CDR3 runs to 14 residues. The CDR3 loop is CASSPGGMNTEAFF. Written as DNA, the CDR3 is TGTGCCAGCAGCCCCGGGGGGATGAACACTGAAGCTTTCTTT. Based on the CDR3 plus reference TRBV2 and TRBJ1-1, the full variable domain is EPEVTQTPSHQVTQMGQEVILRCVPISNHLYFYWYRQILGQKVEFLVSFYNNEISEKSEIFDDQFSVERPDGSNFTLKIRSTKLEDSAMYFCASSPGGMNTEAFFGQGTRLTVV.

This clone was seen more than once but under ten times. This chain joins TRBV5-4 and TRBJ2-7; TRBD2 matches 10 bases. The V gene end was trimmed by 1 base and the J gene end by 2 bases; junction bases not matched to a gene: 3. CDR1 and CDR2 from the germline V gene are SGHNT and YYREEE (reference sequence). There are 15 residues in the CDR3. The CDR3 DNA follows: TGTGCCAGCAGCTTGAAAGCGGGAGGGACCTACGAGCAGTACTTC. Encoded protein: CASSLKAGGTYEQYF.

The rearrangement joins TRBV19 to TRBJ1-3; 9 bases are a match to TRBD1. The germline CDR1 and CDR2 sequences are LNHDA and SQIVND (reference sequence). This CDR3 has 14 residues. V dropped 9 bases and J dropped 3; count of bases not matched to a gene: 6. In nucleotides, the CDR3 is TGTGCCAGCAAGGGACAGGGCCATGGAAACACCATATATTTT. Protein: CASKGQGHGNTIYF.

The chain employs TRBV18 and TRBJ1-2, with 9 bases lining up with TRBD1. Germline-derived CDR1 and CDR2 are KGHSH and LQKENI. This CDR3 region has 13 residues. J lost 6 bases, V lost 3 bases, and 2 bases had no gene match. Here the CDR3 DNA reads TGTGCCAGCTCACCGACAGGGGGTAATGGCTACACCTTC. Protein: CASSPTGGNGYTF.

V and J are TRBV5-6 and TRBJ1-5; the match to TRBD1 covers 7 bases. This CDR3 spans 14 amino acids. The germline gives CDR1 SGHDT, CDR2 YYEEEE. V trimming: 3 bases; J trimming: 4 bases; junction bases outside the gene matches: 4. This chain's CDR3 is CASSYGTANQPQHF. CDR3 nucleotide sequence: TGTGCCAGCAGCTACGGGACAGCAAATCAGCCCCAGCATTTT.

The J gene is TRBJ2-3, the V gene TRBV14; D might be TRBD1 (6 bases). Looked up from germline, CDR1 is SGHDN and CDR2 is FVKESK. The CDR3 is 13 amino acids. The germline V and J ends were trimmed by 4 bases and 7 bases, with 12 bases remaining between them. Here the CDR3 reads CASSLRGSNTQYF. CDR3 sequence (DNA): TGTGCCAGCAGCCTCAGGGGCTCGAATACGCAGTATTTT.

In DNA form, the CDR3 reads TGTGCCAGCAGTTCATCATACAGGGCCGGGAACACTGAAGCTTTCTTT. Protein: CASSSSYRAGNTEAFF. This chain uses TRBV6-5 with TRBJ1-1; TRBD1 might be the D (6 bases). CDR3 length: 16 amino acids. The germline V gene encodes CDR1 MNHEY and CDR2 SVGAGI. Between the trimmed V and J ends, which lost 4 bases and 1 base, there was a span of 16 bases.

The chain employs TRBV10-3 and TRBJ1-1, with D possibly TRBD1 on 5 matching bases. Germline V gives CDR1 ENHRY, CDR2 SYGVKD. The CDR3 is made up of 16 amino acids. With 9 bases removed from V and 1 base from J, the gap between germline ends came to 21 bases. Here the CDR3 reads CAIKDTKYTPNTEAFF. In DNA form, the CDR3 reads TGTGCCATTAAGGACACGAAATACACTCCGAACACTGAAGCTTTCTTT.

This clone was detected a few times. Different DNA sequences within this sample yield the same CDR3. J is TRBJ1-2 and V is TRBV20-1; D not resolved. Germline V lookup: CDR1 DFQATT, CDR2 SNEGSKA (reference sequence). The CDR3 covers 11 residues. V lost 1 base to trimming and J lost 8 bases, with 8 bases between them. CDR3 region: CSARVGGGYTF. The CDR3, as DNA: TGCAGTGCTAGAGTGGGAGGGGGCTACACCTTC.

V gene TRBV10-3 combines with J gene TRBJ2-7; D may be TRBD2 (8 bases). The CDR3 loop spans 16 amino acids. Germline V gene sequence: CDR1 ENHRY, CDR2 SYGVKD. Trimming shortened V by 4 bases and J by 4 bases, and 20 bases separated the two germline ends. CDR3 coding DNA: TGTGCCATCAGTGGAAGTAAGGGGGCGGGAGGTTACGAGCAGTACTTC. This codes for CAISGSKGAGGYEQYF.

The chain has TRBV5-1 and TRBJ2-5; TRBD2 matches 13 bases. There are 14 residues in the CDR3. Trimming took 4 bases from V and 11 from J; bases not matched to a gene: 8. Germline CDR1 is SGHRS and CDR2 is YFSETQ. CDR3 nucleotides: TGCGCCAGCAGCCCTGGGACTAGCGGGGCTTTACAGTACTTC. Protein product: CASSPGTSGALQYF.

The chain couples TRBV6-7 to TRBJ2-7; maybe TRBD2 (7 bases). TRBV6-7 is treated as an ORF (open reading frame) with a function not yet certain. The CDR3 spans 15 residues. Between the trimmed V and J ends, which lost 7 bases and 2 bases, there was a span of 18 bases. CDR3 in amino acids: CASNLGGVSPYEQYF. CDR3 in DNA: TGTGCCAGCAATCTAGGGGGGGTAAGCCCCTACGAGCAGTACTTC.

With regard to this clone: At one boundary the junction diverges from the germline segment, which might be a read error. DNA of the CDR3: TGTGCTAGCAGCCCTCGCGGTGGAGGGGGCGCATCCGGGGAGCTGTTTTTT. Amino acids: CASSPRGGGGASGELFF. The rearrangement joins TRBV7-7 to TRBJ2-2, with a weak D call TRBD1 (7 bases). The CDR3 runs to 17 residues. Germline V gene sequence: CDR1 SSHAT, CDR2 FNYEAQ (reference sequence). The entire variable domain, with the rest obtained from reference TRBV7-7 and TRBJ2-2, is as follows: GAGVSQSPRYKVTKRGQDVTLRCDPISSHATLYWYQQALGQGPEFLTYFNYEAQPDKSGLPSDRFSAERPEGSISTLTIQRTEQRDSAMYRCASSPRGGGGASGELFFGEGSRLTVL.

This clone was counted a few times. The V and J genes are TRBV29-1 and TRBJ1-1, with D hard to call. There are 12 residues in the CDR3. Germline V gives CDR1 SQVTM, CDR2 ANQGSEA. V shed 8 bases and J shed 6 bases, with 16 bases lying between them. The CDR3 DNA is TGCAGCATCCAGGCCCAATTAGCTGAAGCTTTCTTT. Amino acid sequence: CSIQAQLAEAFF.